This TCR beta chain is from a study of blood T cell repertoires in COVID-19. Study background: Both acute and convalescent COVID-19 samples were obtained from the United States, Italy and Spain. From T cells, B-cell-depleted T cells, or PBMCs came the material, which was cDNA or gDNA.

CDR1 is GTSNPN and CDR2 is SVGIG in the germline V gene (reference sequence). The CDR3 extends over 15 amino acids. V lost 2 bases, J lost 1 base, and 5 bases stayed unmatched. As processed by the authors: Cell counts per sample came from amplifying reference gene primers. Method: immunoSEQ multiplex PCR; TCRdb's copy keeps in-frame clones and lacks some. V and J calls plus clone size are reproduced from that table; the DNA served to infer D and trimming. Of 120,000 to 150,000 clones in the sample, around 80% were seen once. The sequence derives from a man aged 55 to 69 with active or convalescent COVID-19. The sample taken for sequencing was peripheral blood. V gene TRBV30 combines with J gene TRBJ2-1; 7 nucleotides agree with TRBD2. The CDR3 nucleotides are TGTGCCTGGAGTCTGACTAGCCCTTCCTACAATGAGCAGTTCTTC. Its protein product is CAWSLTSPSYNEQFF. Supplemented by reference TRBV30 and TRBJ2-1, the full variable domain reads SQTIHQWPATLVQPVGSPLSLECTVEGTSNPNLYWYRQAAGRGLQLLFYSVGIGQISSEVPQNLSASRPQDRQFILSSKKLLLSDSGFYLCAWSLTSPSYNEQFFGPGTRLTVL.